Sequencing of this T cell receptor beta chain was carried out in a study of T cell repertoires in cytomegalovirus infection. Findings and caveats of the study: The cumulative frequency of public TCR beta families distinguished individuals who carried CMV together with the relevant HLA.

As to this clonotype: Its antigen is undetermined.

One entry per CDR3 protein results from TCRdb running MiXCR on the reads. Of roughly 500,000 distinct CDR3 sequences listed, approximately 15% are singletons. This CDR3 region has 13 residues. The germline V gene encodes CDR1 SGHDN and CDR2 FVKESK. The V gene lost 6 bases and the J gene lost 7 bases, with 15 bases spanning the gap. Sequences were obtained from CD8+ T cells from PBMCs. This receptor was obtained from a human donor in good health (CMV status not recorded). Some clones in this sample may be carry-over from other donors' samples. The chain links TRBV14 to TRBJ1-2; TRBD1 might be the D (6 bases). The CDR3 DNA reads TGTGCCAGCAGGGTTGGAGGGGGTCTTGGCTACACCTTC. Its protein is CASRVGGGLGYTF.